This TCR beta chain stems from a study of shared clonotypes between healthy human individuals (dated by TCRdb to the early 2020s). About the investigation overall: The cohort comprised two women and a few men aged 18 to 49 years. For each donor, CD4 naive and CD4 memory were each given three plates, CD8 naive was given two plates, and CD8 memory was given one plate. To estimate repertoire size and how much clonotypes are shared between individuals, the study performed deep sequencing of blood TCR repertoires from five healthy adults. Libraries were prepared and TCR repertoires were sequenced by different laboratories using diverse techniques, in order to increase sequencing depth and limit assay-specific biases. Between about 0.85 and 9.5 billion PBMCs per donor were obtained by leukapheresis.

The paper as a whole reports these results and caveats: Larger estimated clonotype richness was generally found for naive subsets than for memory subsets. The small number of donors limited the genetic and exposure-history diversity represented. Only blood was sampled, and tissue TCR repertoires likely differ from those in blood. Across a handful of donors, about 5% of naive CD4, roughly 3.3% of naive CD8, around 2.1% of memory CD4, and 0.4% of memory CD8 clonotypes were shared. Pairwise subsampling indicated that sequencing depth was expected to affect the degree of clonotype sharing among donors. Even with the large sequencing depth, rarefaction of the sorted-subset datasets indicated that sequencing was incomplete. Compared with non-shared clonotypes, the clonotypes found in all four sorted-subset donors had higher generation probabilities.

The CDR3, cysteine through phenylalanine, is 14 amino acids long. Of the read, only the CDR3 DNA is kept; its 42 bases are in frame from base 1. V is pared back by 5 bases and J by 9 bases, with 19 bases lying between the germline termini. The germline V gene gives CDR1 as MNHEY and CDR2 as SVGAGI. Using the deep immunoSEQ assay, TCR CDR3 regions were amplified from genomic DNA by multiplex PCR. Extracted genomic DNA from each cell subset was distributed evenly across all wells of several immunoSEQ 96-well plates, and each plate was treated as a replicate. Each replicate PCR for sorted subsets received approximately 220 ng genomic DNA, equal to tens of thousands of T cell genomes. Purified libraries were quantified with a Qubit 3.0 fluorometer, sized on a Bioanalyzer 2100, and re-quantified with the KAPA Library Quantification kit. Each immunoSEQ 96-well plate was sequenced on its own single-read 150-cycle Illumina NextSeq 550 flow cell. For the original study's pipeline: Because the immunoSEQ output held only junctional sequences and lacked quality scores, the filtering could not match the filtering applied to full-length reads. Sequences were annotated with PyIR, a Python wrapper for IgBLAST v1.9, and V/J genes and CDR3 were assigned using IMGT germline references. Reads were removed for weak V/J assignments (E-value above 1e-6), missing CDR3, stop codons, out-of-frame junctions, or ambiguous translated residues. V3J clonotypes were defined by identical inferred V gene, J gene, and CDR3 amino acid sequence. The percentage overlap between two repertoires was calculated by dividing the number of shared unique clonotypes by the size of the smaller repertoire. RTK rarefaction, the Chao1 estimator, and Recon v2.1 estimates of unobserved clonotypes were used to assess repertoire richness. For all TCRbeta clonotypes obtained by the gDNA method from four donors, generation probabilities were computed with OLGA. TCRdb mirrors the immuneACCESS table, restricted to in-frame sequences. Some clones are absent from its copies; in checked studies, under half trace to an unresolved V gene, and the reason for the others is unknown. The V and J calls and clone size are taken from that table; D and trimming were inferred from the DNA. Within this sample are roughly 2.5 million clones, with roughly 92% of them counted one time only. The ten biggest clones cover about 0.13% of the sample.

Comments on this clone: The specificity of this receptor is unknown. There are no base qualities to consult, and no much larger clone falls within one base.

Donors were healthy HIV-negative adults with no recently reported acute infections or vaccinations. Every donor was a Caucasian adult residing in Nashville, Tennessee, USA. Magnetic negative selection was used to enrich CD4+ T cells, after which naive cells were positively selected on CD45RA and the negative fraction became the memory subset. Blood was obtained by leukapheresis, after which PBMCs were separated by Ficoll-Histopaque density gradient centrifugation and cryopreserved in liquid nitrogen vapor phase. Purity and quantity of every magnetically sorted T cell population were checked by analytical flow cytometry. Genomic DNA was isolated from every sorted fraction and measured by UV absorbance on a Nanodrop 2000c.

The V gene is TRBV6-5 and the J gene is TRBJ2-5; the D gene is tentatively TRBD1 or TRBD2, each matching 5 bases. The source material was naive CD4+ T cells sorted from blood. In light of the paper, this sample's cell subset or site label describes: CD45RA+ positively selected. The clonotype was recovered from a man aged 18 to 29 in good health. CDR3 region: CASSLGDGRGAQYF. The bases are TGTGCCAGCAGTCTTGGGGACGGACGAGGGGCCCAGTACTTC.